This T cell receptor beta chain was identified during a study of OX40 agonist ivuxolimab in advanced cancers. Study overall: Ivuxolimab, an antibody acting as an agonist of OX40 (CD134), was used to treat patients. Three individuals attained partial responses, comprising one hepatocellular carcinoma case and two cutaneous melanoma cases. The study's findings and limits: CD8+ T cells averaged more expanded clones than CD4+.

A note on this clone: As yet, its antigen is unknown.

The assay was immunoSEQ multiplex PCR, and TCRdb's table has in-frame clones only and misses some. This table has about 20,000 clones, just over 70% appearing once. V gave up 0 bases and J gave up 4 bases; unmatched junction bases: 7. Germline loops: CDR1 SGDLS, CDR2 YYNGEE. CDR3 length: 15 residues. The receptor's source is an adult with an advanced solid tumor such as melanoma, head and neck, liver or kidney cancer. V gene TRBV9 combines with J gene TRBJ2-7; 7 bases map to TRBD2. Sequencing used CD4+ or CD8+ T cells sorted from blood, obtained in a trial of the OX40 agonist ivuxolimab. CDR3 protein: CASSVGASGSYEQYF. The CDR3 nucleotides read TGTGCCAGCAGCGTAGGGGCTAGCGGCTCGTACGAGCAGTACTTC.